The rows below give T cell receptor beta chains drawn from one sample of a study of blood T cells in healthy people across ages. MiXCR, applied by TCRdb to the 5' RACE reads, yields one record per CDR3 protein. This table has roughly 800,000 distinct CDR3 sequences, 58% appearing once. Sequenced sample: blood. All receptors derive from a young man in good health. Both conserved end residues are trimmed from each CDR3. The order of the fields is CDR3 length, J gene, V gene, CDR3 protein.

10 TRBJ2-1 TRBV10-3 AISVWRNEQF
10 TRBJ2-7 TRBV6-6 ASSQGFYEQY
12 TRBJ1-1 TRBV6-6 ASSYSMGDTEAF
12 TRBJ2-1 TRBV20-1 SASGGTRTDEQF
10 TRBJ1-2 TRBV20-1 SAKAIGGGYT
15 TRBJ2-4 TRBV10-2 ASSGWGIDRAKNIQY
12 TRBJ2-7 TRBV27 ASRRGSVSYEQY
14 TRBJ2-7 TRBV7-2 ASSPWGPILSYEQY
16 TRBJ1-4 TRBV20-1 SASEHGLTIATNEKLF
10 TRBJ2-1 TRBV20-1 SASSVGAEQF
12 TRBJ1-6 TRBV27 ASSTGRDNSPLH
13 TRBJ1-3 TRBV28 ASNTPGVAGNTIY
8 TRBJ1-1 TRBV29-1 SVNAPEAF
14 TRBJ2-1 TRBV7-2 ASSRAGTSAYNEQF
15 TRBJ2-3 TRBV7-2 ASSLVPVAGNPDTQY
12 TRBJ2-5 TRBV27 ASSSLTREIKQY
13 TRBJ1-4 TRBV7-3 ASSLTGSTNEQLF
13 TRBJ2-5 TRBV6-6 ASRGLAGVVGTQY
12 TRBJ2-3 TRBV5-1 ASRPSGKQDTQY
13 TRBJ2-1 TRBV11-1 ASSQEGLAPAEQF
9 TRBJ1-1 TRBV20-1 SASGPILAF
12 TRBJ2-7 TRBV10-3 AISAGTGDPEQY
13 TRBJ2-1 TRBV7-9 ASSPRTRWDNEQF